This T cell receptor beta chain is from a study of cytomegalovirus exposure and HLA in healthy donors. Profiled with immunoSEQ multiplex PCR; TCRdb holds only in-frame clones, not every one. The table records 110,000 to 150,000 clones, 85% to 90% of them present only once. Germline CDR1 reads LGHNA; CDR2 reads YNFKEQ. CDR3 length: 15 amino acids. Trimming at V came to 4 bases and at J to 1 base, leaving 3 bases not matched to a gene. The gene calls are TRBV4-2 and TRBJ2-3; TRBD1 agrees at 9 bases. The origin of this receptor is a young woman in good health and CMV-seropositive. Sequencing was carried out using PBMCs. CDR3 loop: CASSLRDRGTDTQYF. The CDR3 region has the DNA TGTGCCAGCAGCCTCCGGGACAGGGGCACAGATACGCAGTATTTT.